This record concerns one TCR beta chain sequence. Its antigen is currently unknown. These data originate in a study of cytomegalovirus exposure and HLA in healthy donors. Looking at the study overall: Unique TCR beta sequences numbering about 100 million came from approximately 180 million T cells in an earlier analysis.

Study-level results: CMV serostatus was the sole immune exposure information available.

In the PCR, 60 Vbeta and 13 Jbeta primers were used. Assay: immunoSEQ multiplex PCR; the TCRdb copy retains only in-frame clones and omits some. The sample yields roughly 180,000 clones, 9.5% seen once. Trimming took 0 bases from V and 9 from J, leaving 9 bases between them. This CDR3 comprises 13 residues. The V gene's germline CDR1 is MRHNA and CDR2 SNTAGT. What was sequenced was PBMCs. The receptor comes from a woman between 25 and 40 years old in good health and CMV-seropositive. V and J are TRBV6-4 and TRBJ2-1; D gene uncertain. CDR3 amino acids: CASSDSVTGEQFF. CDR3 bases: TGTGCCAGCAGTGACTCTGTTACGGGTGAGCAGTTCTTC.